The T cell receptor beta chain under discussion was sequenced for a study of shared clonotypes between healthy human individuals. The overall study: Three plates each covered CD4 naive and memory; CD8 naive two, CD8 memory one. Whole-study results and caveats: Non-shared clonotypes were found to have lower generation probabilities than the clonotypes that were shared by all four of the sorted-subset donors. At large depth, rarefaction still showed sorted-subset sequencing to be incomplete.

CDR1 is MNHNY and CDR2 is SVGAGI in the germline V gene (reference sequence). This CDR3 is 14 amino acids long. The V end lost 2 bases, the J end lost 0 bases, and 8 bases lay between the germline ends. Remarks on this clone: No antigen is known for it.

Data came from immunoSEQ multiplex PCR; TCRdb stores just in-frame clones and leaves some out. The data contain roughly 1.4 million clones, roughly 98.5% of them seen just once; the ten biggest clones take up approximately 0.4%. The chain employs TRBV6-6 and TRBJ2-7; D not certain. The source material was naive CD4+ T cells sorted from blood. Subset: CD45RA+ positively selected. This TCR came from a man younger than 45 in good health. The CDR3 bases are TGTGCCAGCAGTTACCTTGACAACTCCTACGAGCAGTACTTC. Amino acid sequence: CASSYLDNSYEQYF.